One and the same sample provided the 5 T cell receptor beta chains below, sequenced in a study of beta chain features in type 1 diabetes. As every portion of the isolated RNA was reverse transcribed, the sequencing read expressed TCRB transcripts. Libraries were prepared by immunoSEQ multiplex PCR; TCRdb keeps only in-frame clonotypes and omits some of them. Found here are hundreds of thousands of clones, 15% of them singletons; the top ten hold 0.07% to 0.095%. Sequencing was carried out using naive CD4+ T cells from blood. The receptors here all came from a man in his late teens or twenties in good health.

The chain combines TRBV28 with TRBJ1-1; 7 positions agree with TRBD1. The CDR3 runs to 13 residues. In germline, CDR1 is MDHEN, CDR2 SYDVKM. The ends lost 9 bases at V and 2 bases at J; junction bases unmatched: 6. The CDR3 spells CASKTGANTEAFF. The CDR3 bases are TGTGCCAGTAAAACAGGGGCTAACACTGAAGCTTTCTTT. Filled out from reference TRBV28 and TRBJ1-1, the complete variable domain reads DVKVTQSSRYLVKRTGEKVFLECVQDMDHENMFWYRQDPGLGLRLIYFSYDVKMKEKGDIPEGYSVSREKKERFSLILESASTNQTSMYLCASKTGANTEAFFGQGTRLTVV.

This sequence joins TRBV6-5 and TRBJ2-5; TRBD2 is a possible D gene (6 bases). This CDR3 spans 14 amino acids. V lost 8 bases and J 2 bases, leaving 15 bases between the germline ends. Looked up from germline, CDR1 is MNHEY and CDR2 is SVGAGI. The DNA for the CDR3 is TGTGCCAGCCGAGGCACCGGGGGACAAGAGACCCAGTACTTC. Encoded protein: CASRGTGGQETQYF.

This clone came up a few times. The chain uses TRBV30 and TRBJ1-1, with a possible D match to TRBD1 (6 bases). V lost 0 bases, J lost 2 bases, and 10 bases lay in between. The CDR3 covers 14 residues. Germline V CDR1 and CDR2: GTSNPN, SVGIG (reference sequence). The CDR3 spells CAWSVGGLNTEAFF. Written as DNA, the CDR3 is TGTGCCTGGAGTGTCGGGGGGCTCAACACTGAAGCTTTCTTT.

This clone was seen a few times. The CDR3 here is CASSVASGLTYEQYF. As DNA, the CDR3 is TGTGCCAGCAGCGTAGCTTCGGGCCTCACCTACGAGCAGTACTTC. The genes are TRBV9 and TRBJ2-7; D call uncertain. This CDR3 region has 15 residues. V dropped 0 bases and J dropped 2 bases, with 12 bases sitting between them. Germline CDR1 is SGDLS and CDR2 is YYNGEE.

This clone has a handful of counts. This CDR3 is also generated by other DNA sequences in the sample. CDR3 bases: TGTGCTAGTGGTTTGGGCTACAATGAGCAGTTCTTC. Its protein is CASGLGYNEQFF. The J gene is TRBJ2-1, the V gene TRBV12-5; no definite D call. With 1 base removed from V and 3 bases from J, the gap between germline ends came to 1 base. CDR1 is LGHNT and CDR2 is FRNRAP in the germline V gene. The CDR3 has 12 amino acids.